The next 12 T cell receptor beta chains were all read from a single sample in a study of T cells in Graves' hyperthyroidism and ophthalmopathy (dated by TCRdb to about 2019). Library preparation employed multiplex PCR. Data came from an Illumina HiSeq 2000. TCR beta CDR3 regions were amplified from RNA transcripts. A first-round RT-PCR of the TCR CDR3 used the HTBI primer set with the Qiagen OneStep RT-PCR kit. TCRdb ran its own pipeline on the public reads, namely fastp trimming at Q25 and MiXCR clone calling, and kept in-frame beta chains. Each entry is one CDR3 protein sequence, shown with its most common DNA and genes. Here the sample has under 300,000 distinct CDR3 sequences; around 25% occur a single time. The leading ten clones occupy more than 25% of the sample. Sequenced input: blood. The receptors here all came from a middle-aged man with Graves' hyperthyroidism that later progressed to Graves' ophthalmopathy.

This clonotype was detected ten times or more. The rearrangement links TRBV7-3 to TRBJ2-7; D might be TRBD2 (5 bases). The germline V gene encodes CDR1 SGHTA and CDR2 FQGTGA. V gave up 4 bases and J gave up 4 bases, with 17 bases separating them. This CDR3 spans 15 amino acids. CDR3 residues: CASSSGPGSLYEQYF. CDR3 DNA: TGTGCCAGCAGCTCGGGTCCTGGGAGCCTTTACGAGCAGTACTTC.

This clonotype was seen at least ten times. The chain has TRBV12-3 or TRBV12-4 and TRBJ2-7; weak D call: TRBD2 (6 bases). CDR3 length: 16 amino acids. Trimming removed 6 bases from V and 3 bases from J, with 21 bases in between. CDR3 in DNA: TGTGCCAGCAGCCTCGGAGGGAAGGGGACCTTCTACGAGCAGTACTTC. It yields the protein CASSLGGKGTFYEQYF.

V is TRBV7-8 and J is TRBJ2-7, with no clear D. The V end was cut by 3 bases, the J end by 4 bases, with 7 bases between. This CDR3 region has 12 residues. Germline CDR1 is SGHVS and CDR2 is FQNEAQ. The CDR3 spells CASSFDKYEQYF. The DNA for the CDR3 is TGTGCCAGCAGCTTTGACAAATACGAGCAGTACTTC.

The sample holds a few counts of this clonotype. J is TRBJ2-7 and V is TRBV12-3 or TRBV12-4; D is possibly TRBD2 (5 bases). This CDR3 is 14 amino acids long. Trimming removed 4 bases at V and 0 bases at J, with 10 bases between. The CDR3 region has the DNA TGTGCCAGCAGTTCCGGACTGAGCTCCTACGAGCAGTACTTC. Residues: CASSSGLSSYEQYF.

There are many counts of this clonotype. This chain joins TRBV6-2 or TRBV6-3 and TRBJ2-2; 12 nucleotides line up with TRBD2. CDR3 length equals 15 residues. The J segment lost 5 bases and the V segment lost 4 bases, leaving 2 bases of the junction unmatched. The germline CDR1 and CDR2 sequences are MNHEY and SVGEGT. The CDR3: CASSSTSGGTGELFF. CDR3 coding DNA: TGTGCCAGCAGTTCCACTAGCGGGGGGACCGGGGAGCTGTTTTTT.

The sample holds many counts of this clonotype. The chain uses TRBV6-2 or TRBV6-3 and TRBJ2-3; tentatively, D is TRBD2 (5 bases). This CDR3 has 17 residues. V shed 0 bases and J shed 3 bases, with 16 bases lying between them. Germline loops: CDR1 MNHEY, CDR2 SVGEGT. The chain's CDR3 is CASSYSGVAGSTDTQYF. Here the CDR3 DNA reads TGTGCCAGCAGTTACTCAGGCGTCGCGGGTTCGACAGATACGCAGTATTTT.

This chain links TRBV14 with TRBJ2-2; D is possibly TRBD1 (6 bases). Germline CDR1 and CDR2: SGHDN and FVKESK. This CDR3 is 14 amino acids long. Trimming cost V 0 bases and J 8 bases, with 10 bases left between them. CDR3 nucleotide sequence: TGTGCCAGCAGCCAAGACAGGGGAACGGGGGAGCTGTTTTTT. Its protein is CASSQDRGTGELFF.

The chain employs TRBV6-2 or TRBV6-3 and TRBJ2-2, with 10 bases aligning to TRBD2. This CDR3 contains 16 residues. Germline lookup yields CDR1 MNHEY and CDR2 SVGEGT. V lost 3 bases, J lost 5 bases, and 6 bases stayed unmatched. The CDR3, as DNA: TGTGCCAGCAGTTATAGCGGGAGGACTGGAACCGGGGAGCTGTTTTTT. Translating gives CASSYSGRTGTGELFF.

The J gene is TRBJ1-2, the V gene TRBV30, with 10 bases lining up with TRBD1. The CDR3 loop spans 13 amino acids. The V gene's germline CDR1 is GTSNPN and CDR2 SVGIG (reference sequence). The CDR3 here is CVTPGQGMGGYTF. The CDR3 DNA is TGTGTCACACCGGGACAGGGGATGGGTGGCTACACCTTC.

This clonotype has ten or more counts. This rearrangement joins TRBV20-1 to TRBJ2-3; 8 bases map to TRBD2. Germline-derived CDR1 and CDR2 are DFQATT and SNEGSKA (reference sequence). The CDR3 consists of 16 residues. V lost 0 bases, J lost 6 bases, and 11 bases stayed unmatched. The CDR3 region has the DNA TGCAGTGCTAGAGATCTTCCGGGAGGGCCTGGGGATACGCAGTATTTT. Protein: CSARDLPGGPGDTQYF.

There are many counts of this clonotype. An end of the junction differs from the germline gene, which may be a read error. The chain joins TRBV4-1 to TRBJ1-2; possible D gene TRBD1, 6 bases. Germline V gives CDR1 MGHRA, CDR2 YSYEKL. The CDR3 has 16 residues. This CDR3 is CASSQALTGPIYGDTF. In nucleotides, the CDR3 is TGCGCCAGCAGCCAAGCGCTGACAGGACCAATCTATGGCGACACCTTC.

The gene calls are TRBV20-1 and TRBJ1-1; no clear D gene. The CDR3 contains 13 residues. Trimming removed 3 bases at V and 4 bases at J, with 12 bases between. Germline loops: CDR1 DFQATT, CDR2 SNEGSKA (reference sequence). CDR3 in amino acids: CSASKGRGTEAFF. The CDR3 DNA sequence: TGCAGTGCTAGTAAGGGCCGGGGCACTGAAGCTTTCTTT.